Listed below are T cell receptor beta chains from one sample, sequenced in a study of identical twins. TCRdb redid the calling of the 5' RACE reads with MiXCR, one entry per CDR3 protein. Among under 800,000 distinct CDR3 sequences listed, around 21% were seen once. This sample was also put to use in a study of T cells expressing NK-cell markers.

The source material was PBMCs. Receptor source: a woman aged 18-29 years in good health. The CDR3 runs from the conserved cysteine through the conserved F or W. A D gene is named only where the DNA matches it firmly. Rows give clone size only sometimes, using once, few, many, or a class for an expanded clone.

>TRBV2|TRBD2|-|TRBJ2-1|17
CTCSFASGRGLGHEQFF
TGTACCTGCAGTTTCGCTAGCGGGAGGGGTTTGGGCCATGAGCAGTTCTTC
>TRBV20-1|-|few|TRBJ1-5|13
CSASYTSNQPQHF
TGCAGTGCTAGCTACACGAGCAATCAGCCCCAGCATTTT
>TRBV6-1|-|few|TRBJ2-7|14
CASRRDFSSGEQYF
TGTGCCAGCAGGCGGGACTTCTCCTCGGGGGAGCAGTACTTC
>TRBV24-1|-|-|TRBJ2-7|14
CATTRRGLSYEQYF
TGTGCCACGACCCGTCGGGGGCTCTCCTACGAGCAGTACTTC
>TRBV5-6|-|-|TRBJ2-4|13
CASSPGVLNIQYF
TGTGCCAGCAGCCCTGGGGTATTAAACATTCAGTACTTC
>TRBV5-1|TRBD2|many|TRBJ2-7|15
CASSSSGSNPYEQYF
TGCGCCAGCAGCTCTAGCGGGAGTAATCCCTACGAGCAGTACTTC
>TRBV12-3/TRBV12-4|-|few|TRBJ2-7|14
CASSLAGARYEQYF
TGTGCCAGCAGTTTAGCGGGAGCGCGTTACGAGCAGTACTTC
>TRBV10-2|TRBD2|few|TRBJ2-7|13
CASLASGRNEQYF
TGCGCCAGCCTCGCTAGCGGGAGAAACGAGCAGTACTTC
>TRBV20-1|-|-|TRBJ2-1|13
CSAPGPRDNEQFF
TGCAGTGCACCGGGGCCCAGGGACAATGAGCAGTTCTTC
>TRBV14|-|-|TRBJ2-1|14
CASSPVRSRNEQFF
TGTGCCAGCAGCCCGGTCAGGAGTCGGAATGAGCAGTTCTTC
>TRBV10-3|-|-|TRBJ2-1|12
CAISESGSEQFF
TGTGCCATCAGTGAGTCGGGCTCTGAGCAGTTCTTC
>TRBV13|-|-|TRBJ2-3|16
CASSLNGGEGTDTQYF
TGTGCCAGCAGCTTAAACGGGGGTGAGGGCACAGATACGCAGTATTTT